This T cell receptor beta chain was recorded in a study of blood T cell repertoires in COVID-19. The overall study: PBMCs, B-cell-depleted T cells, or T cells provided the cDNA or gDNA that made up the material.

TCRdb's copy holds only in-frame clones and misses some; the assay was immunoSEQ multiplex PCR. Found here are roughly 40,000 clones, more than 65% of them singletons; the top ten hold around an eighth. Germline V CDR1 and CDR2: SGHVS, FQNEAQ. The CDR3 extends over 14 amino acids. Between the trimmed V and J ends, which lost 3 bases and 0 bases, there was a span of 8 bases. This sequence originates from a human donor in a cohort sampled during active COVID-19. Sequences were obtained from peripheral blood. J is TRBJ1-1 and V is TRBV7-8; TRBD1 might be the D (5 bases). This CDR3 reads CASSFRRVNTEAFF. CDR3 coding DNA: TGTGCCAGCAGCTTCCGCAGGGTGAACACTGAAGCTTTCTTT.